This section outlines one T cell receptor (beta chain) sequence together with its context. Its antigen remains unknown. The data derive from a study of cytomegalovirus exposure and HLA in healthy donors. General study results and limits: Rare TCR sequences predominated, though certain public TCRs were found in many donors. When a later analysis compared HLA-associated TCR beta chains with equally common others, the HLA-associated chains turned out to be more clonally expanded and to have lower generation probabilities.

60 Vbeta and 13 Jbeta primers were used in PCR. Sequencing used immunoSEQ multiplex PCR; TCRdb keeps in-frame clones, though not all of them. The sample lists more than 110,000 clones, 80% occurring once. Germline CDR1 is LNHDA and CDR2 is SQIVND (reference sequence). The germline V and J ends were trimmed by 4 bases and 5 bases, with 14 bases remaining between them. This CDR3 comprises 14 residues. The sequence was obtained from a man aged 35 to 55 in good health and CMV-seropositive. Sequencing input: PBMCs. V and J are TRBV19 and TRBJ2-5; D possibly corresponds to TRBD2 (6 bases). This CDR3 reads CASSTTRAGETQYF. The CDR3 region has the DNA TGTGCCAGTAGTACGACTAGGGCGGGGGAGACCCAGTACTTC.